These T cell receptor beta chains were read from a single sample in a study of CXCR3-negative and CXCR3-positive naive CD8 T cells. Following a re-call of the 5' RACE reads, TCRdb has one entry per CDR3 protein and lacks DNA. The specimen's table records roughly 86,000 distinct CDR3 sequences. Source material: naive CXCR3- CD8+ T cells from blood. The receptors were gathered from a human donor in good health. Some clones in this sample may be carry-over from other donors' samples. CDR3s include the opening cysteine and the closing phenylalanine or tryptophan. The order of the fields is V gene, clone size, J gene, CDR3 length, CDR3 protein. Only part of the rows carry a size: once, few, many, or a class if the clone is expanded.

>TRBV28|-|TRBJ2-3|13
CASSLPSLNTQYF
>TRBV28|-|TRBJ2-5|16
CASSPRVTYDQETQYF
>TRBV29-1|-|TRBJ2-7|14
CSAFGLRDSYEQYF
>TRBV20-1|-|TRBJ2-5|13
CSARDPSGETQYF
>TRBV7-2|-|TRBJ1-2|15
CASSLGLRIVYGYTF
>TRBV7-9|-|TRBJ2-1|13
CASSEPTSNEQFF
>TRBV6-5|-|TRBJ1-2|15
CASSYSGTDLYGYTF
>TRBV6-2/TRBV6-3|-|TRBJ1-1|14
CASSYSMLGGEAFF
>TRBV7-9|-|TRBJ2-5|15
CASSPRSAGGETQYF
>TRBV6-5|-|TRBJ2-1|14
CASSTGAGYNEQFF
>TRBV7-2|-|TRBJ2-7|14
CASGLGVSPYEQYF
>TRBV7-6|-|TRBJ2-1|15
CASSLIREAYNEQFF
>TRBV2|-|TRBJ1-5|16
CASSEVGRRSNQPQHF
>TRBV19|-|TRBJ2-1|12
CASSIPGGPPFF
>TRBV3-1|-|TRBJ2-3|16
CASSPSTSGGTDTQYF
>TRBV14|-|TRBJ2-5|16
CASSQDGVTYQETQYF
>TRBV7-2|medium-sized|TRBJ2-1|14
CASSYSEGVGEQFF
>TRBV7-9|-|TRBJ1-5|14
CASSHTGGGQPQHF
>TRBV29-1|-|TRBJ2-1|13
CSVEPGKAGEQFF
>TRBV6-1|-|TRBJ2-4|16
CASSVPPDRAKNIQYF
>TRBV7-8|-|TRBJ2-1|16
CASSLERLAGDNEQFF
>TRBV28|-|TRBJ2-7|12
CASSFRGPEQYF
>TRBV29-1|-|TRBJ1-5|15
CSVEEGPGRAGPQHF
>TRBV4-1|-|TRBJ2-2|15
CASSQGTGGTGELFF
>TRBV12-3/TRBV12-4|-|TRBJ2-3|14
CASEGDSHTDTQYF
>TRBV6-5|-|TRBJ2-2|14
CASSPSEYTGELFF
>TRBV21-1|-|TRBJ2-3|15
CASLLRGGETDTQYF
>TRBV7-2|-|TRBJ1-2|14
CASSLGAGSSGYTF
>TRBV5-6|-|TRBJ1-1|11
CASSFSTEAFF
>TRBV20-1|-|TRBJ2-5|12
CSASGGEETQYF
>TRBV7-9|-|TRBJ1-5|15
CASSSDREFNQPQHF
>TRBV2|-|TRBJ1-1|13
CASSVTGLTEAFF
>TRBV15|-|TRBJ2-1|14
CATSGSGKSDEQFF
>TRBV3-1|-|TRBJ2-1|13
CASSPDSDNEQFF
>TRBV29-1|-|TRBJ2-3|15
CSVRLAGLAEDTQYF
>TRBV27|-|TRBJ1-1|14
CARPLKGSSTEAFF
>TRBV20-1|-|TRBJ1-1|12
CSVRRGNTEAFF
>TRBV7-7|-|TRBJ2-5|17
CASSLVGSTSGEETQYF
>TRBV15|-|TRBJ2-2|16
CATSRDGDRILGELFF
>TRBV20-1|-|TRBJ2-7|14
CSARGGLASYEQYF
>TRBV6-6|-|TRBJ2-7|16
CASSYPTDRGLLEQYF
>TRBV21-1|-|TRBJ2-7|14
CASSKGLARHEQYF
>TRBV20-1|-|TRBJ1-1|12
CSARGGDAEAFF
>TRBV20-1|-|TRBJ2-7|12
CSARERDYEQYF
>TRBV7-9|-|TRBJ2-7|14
CASYGQPSTDTQYF
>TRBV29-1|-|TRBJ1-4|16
CSVEDGRGGAGEKLFF
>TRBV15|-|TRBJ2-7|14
CATTHEGLHHEQYF
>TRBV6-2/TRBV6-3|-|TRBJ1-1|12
CASRSPGGEAFF
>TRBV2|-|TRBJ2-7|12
CASEVPPYEQYF
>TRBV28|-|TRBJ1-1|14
CASSLVGVNTEAFF
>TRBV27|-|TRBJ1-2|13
CASSLQGDYGYTF
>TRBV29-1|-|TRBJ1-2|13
CSVLSPRDHGYTF